The clone carrying this T cell receptor (beta chain) turned up a few times. The antigen remains unidentified. This entry comes from a study of blood T cells in healthy people across ages. Whole-study findings and limits: Possibly confounding the expanded clonotype changes was the fact that donor CMV status was unknown.

Next came a second PCR, run for about 7 to 11 cycles, which used a sample-barcoded 5' primer along with a J-beta primer mix. TCRdb fed the 5' RACE reads into MiXCR, producing one record per CDR3 protein. The profile shows 600,000 to 800,000 distinct CDR3 sequences, about 21% of them singletons. CDR3 length equals 14 residues. In germline, CDR1 is GTSNPN, CDR2 SVGIG (reference sequence). The V gene lost 0 bases and the J gene lost 5 bases, with 10 bases spanning the gap. The sample was blood. This receptor was obtained from a man between 65 and 85 years old in good health. V gene TRBV30 combines with J gene TRBJ1-4; no definite D call. Here the CDR3 DNA reads TGTGCCTGGAGTGTCCCCCCCACAAATGAAAAACTGTTTTTT. Translation: CAWSVPPTNEKLFF. The whole variable domain, filled in from reference TRBV30 and TRBJ1-4, reads SQTIHQWPATLVQPVGSPLSLECTVEGTSNPNLYWYRQAAGRGLQLLFYSVGIGQISSEVPQNLSASRPQDRQFILSSKKLLLSDSGFYLCAWSVPPTNEKLFFGSGTQLSVL.